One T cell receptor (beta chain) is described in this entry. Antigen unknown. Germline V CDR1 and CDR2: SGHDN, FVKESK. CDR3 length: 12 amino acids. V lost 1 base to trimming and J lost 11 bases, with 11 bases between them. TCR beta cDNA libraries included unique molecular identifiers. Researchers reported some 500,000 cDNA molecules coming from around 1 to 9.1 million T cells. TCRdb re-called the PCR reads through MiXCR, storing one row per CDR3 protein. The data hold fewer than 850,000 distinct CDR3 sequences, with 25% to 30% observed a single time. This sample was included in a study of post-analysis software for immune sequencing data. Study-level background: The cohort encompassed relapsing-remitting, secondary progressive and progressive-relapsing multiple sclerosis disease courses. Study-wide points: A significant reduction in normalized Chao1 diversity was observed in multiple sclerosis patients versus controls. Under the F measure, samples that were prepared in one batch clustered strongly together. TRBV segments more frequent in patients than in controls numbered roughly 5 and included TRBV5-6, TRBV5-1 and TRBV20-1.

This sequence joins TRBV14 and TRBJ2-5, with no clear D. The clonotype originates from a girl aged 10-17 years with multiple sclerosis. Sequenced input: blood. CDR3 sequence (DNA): TGTGCCAGCAGCCAAGTCGGTCCAAGGCAGTACTTC. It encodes CASSQVGPRQYF.